The source of this TCR beta chain is a study of early T cells in non-severe SARS-CoV-2 infection. Whole-study context: Sequencing input comprised bulk RNA from unsorted whole blood; chain pairing was not available.

Study-wide results and limits: VDJdb matching skewed toward anti-spike CD8 responses, missing private and CD4 specificities.

This clonotype has a count of ten or more. As yet, its antigen is unknown. In the library, individual cDNA molecules carried attached unique molecular identifiers. TCRdb re-called the 5' RACE reads with MiXCR, one entry per CDR3 protein. The sample has tens of thousands of distinct CDR3 sequences; 5.6% are singletons. Germline CDR1 is SGHTA and CDR2 is FQGNSA. The CDR3 sequence is 13 residues long. V lost 4 bases, J lost 5 bases, and 10 bases lay in between. This receptor was identified in an adult who was a healthcare worker with PCR-confirmed SARS-CoV-2 infection or an uninfected control (not recorded which). The sequencing input was whole blood. This chain links TRBV7-2 with TRBJ2-3; tentative D call: TRBD2 (5 bases). The CDR3 spells CASSSGFGDTQYF. The CDR3 nucleotides read TGTGCCAGCAGCTCGGGGTTCGGAGATACGCAGTATTTT. Supplemented by reference TRBV7-2 and TRBJ2-3, the full variable domain reads GAGVSQSPSNKVTEKGKDVELRCDPISGHTALYWYRQSLGQGLEFLIYFQGNSAPDKSGLPSDRFSAERTGGSVSTLTIQRTQQEDSAVYLCASSSGFGDTQYFGPGTRLTVL.